A selection of T cell receptor beta chains follows, all from one sample in a study of breast tumors, draining lymph nodes, adjacent tissues. One entry per CDR3 protein results from TCRdb running MiXCR on the multiplex PCR reads. This repertoire shows 200,000 to 250,000 distinct CDR3 sequences, about 34% found once; its top ten account for under 4.5%. Sample: axillary lymph node tissue. The receptor source for this set is a female donor with breast cancer. Some clones in this sample may be carry-over from other donors' samples. Each CDR3 is given with its conserved first and last residue. The D gene is left open where the match is weak. Clone size is given for some rows only: seen once, a few or many times, or a class if the clone is expanded.

TRBD1	TRBV6-6	TRBJ1-3	.	15	CASSYSKRGRNTIYF	TGTGCCAGCAGTTACTCGAAAAGGGGGCGAAACACCATATATTTT
.	TRBV5-1	TRBJ2-3	many	15	CASSLVRGNTDTQYF	TGCGCCAGCAGCTTGGTAAGGGGCAACACAGATACGCAGTATTTT
TRBD2	TRBV5-1	TRBJ2-5	few	15	CASSFLAGEHETQYF	TGCGCCAGCAGCTTTCTAGCGGGAGAACACGAGACCCAGTACTTC
.	TRBV5-6	TRBJ1-4	many	14	CASSKGQINEKLFF	TGTGCCAGCAGCAAGGGGCAAATTAATGAAAAACTGTTTTTT
.	TRBV9	TRBJ2-5	.	14	CASRTAGGEETQYF	TGTGCCAGCAGGACAGCCGGTGGGGAAGAGACCCAGTACTTC
TRBD1	TRBV7-9	TRBJ2-1	.	13	CASSRDRGLEQFF	TGTGCCAGCAGCCGGGACAGGGGGCTAGAGCAGTTCTTC
TRBD1	TRBV7-6	TRBJ1-5	.	19	CASSLGGGQGISINQPQHF	TGTGCCAGCAGCTTGGGGGGCGGACAGGGGATTTCGATAAATCAGCCCCAGCATTTT
TRBD2	TRBV7-2	TRBJ2-7	many	15	CASSLRGLAGGPAYF	TGTGCCAGCAGCTTAAGAGGACTAGCGGGAGGGCCAGCGTACTTC
.	TRBV6-1	TRBJ2-7	many	12	CASSAALYEQYF	TGTGCCAGCAGTGCCGCCCTTTACGAGCAGTACTTC
TRBD2	TRBV7-9	TRBJ2-1	.	17	CASRIVNSGRLYNEQFF	TGTGCCAGCAGAATAGTCAATAGCGGGAGGCTCTACAATGAGCAGTTCTTC
.	TRBV30	TRBJ1-4	many	10	CAWSVGKLFF	TGTGCCTGGAGTGTAGGAAAACTGTTTTTT
TRBD1	TRBV30	TRBJ1-2	many	13	CALQGAANYGYTF	TGTGCCTTACAGGGGGCTGCTAACTATGGCTACACCTTC
.	TRBV10-3	TRBJ1-6	many	14	CAISENQGVPPLHF	TGTGCCATCAGTGAGAATCAGGGTGTGCCACCCCTCCACTTT
TRBD1	TRBV6-4	TRBJ1-6	many	13	CASSPDRGSPLHF	TGTGCCAGCAGTCCCGACAGGGGCTCACCCCTCCACTTT
.	TRBV2	TRBJ1-2	once	14	CASSEALLGLGYTF	TGTGCCAGCAGTGAAGCGCTTCTGGGACTGGGCTACACCTTC
.	TRBV11-2	TRBJ2-1	many	16	CASSLIIASSYNEQFF	TGTGCCAGCAGCTTAATAATTGCGAGCTCCTACAATGAGCAGTTCTTC
TRBD1	TRBV19	TRBJ1-6	many	14	CASNPTGENSPLHF	TGTGCCAGTAACCCGACAGGGGAAAATTCACCCCTCCACTTT
.	TRBV5-5	TRBJ1-3	many	18	CASSLFPPRGDSGNTIYF	TGTGCCAGCAGCCTGTTCCCTCCTCGGGGGGACTCTGGAAACACCATATATTTT
TRBD2	TRBV29-1	TRBJ2-7	.	16	CSVVGRTSGIGGEQYF	TGCAGCGTTGTGGGCAGGACTAGCGGGATCGGTGGCGAGCAGTACTTC
TRBD2	TRBV10-2	TRBJ2-2	many	17	CASSEPGTSGRTGELFF	TGCGCCAGCAGTGAGCCGGGGACTAGCGGGAGGACCGGGGAGCTGTTTTTT
TRBD1	TRBV7-9	TRBJ1-5	many	18	CASSLVGTGTMSNQPQHF	TGTGCCAGCAGCTTAGTGGGGACAGGTACTATGAGCAATCAGCCCCAGCATTTT
.	TRBV19	TRBJ2-3	many	14	CASSSDRAADTQYF	TGTGCCAGTAGTTCGGACCGGGCGGCAGATACGCAGTATTTT
.	TRBV11-2	TRBJ2-1	many	15	CASVEGAKSYNEQFF	TGTGCCAGCGTGGAGGGTGCGAAATCCTACAATGAGCAGTTCTTC
.	TRBV5-4	TRBJ2-3	many	16	CASSPAGGASTDTQYF	TGTGCCAGCAGCCCAGCCGGGGGCGCGAGCACAGATACGCAGTATTTT
TRBD1	TRBV20-1	TRBJ1-4	.	15	CSASSPPGQEEKLFF	TGCAGTGCCAGCAGCCCACCGGGACAGGAAGAAAAACTGTTTTTT
.	TRBV7-9	TRBJ1-1	.	16	CASSLTPRTANTEAFF	TGTGCCAGCAGCTTAACTCCCCGGACAGCCAACACTGAAGCTTTCTTT
.	TRBV5-8	TRBJ1-2	many	15	CASSLGTASYYGYTF	TGTGCCAGCAGCTTGGGGACGGCTAGTTACTATGGCTACACCTTC
TRBD1	TRBV24-1	TRBJ2-7	.	17	CATSVPTPRDRTYEQYF	TGTGCCACCAGTGTTCCAACTCCACGGGACAGAACTTACGAGCAGTACTTC
.	TRBV7-6	TRBJ2-7	many	14	CASSSIGQGGEQYF	TGTGCCAGCAGCTCTATAGGGCAGGGCGGCGAGCAGTACTTC
.	TRBV7-2	TRBJ2-7	many	11	CASSDPYEQYF	TGTGCCAGCAGCGACCCCTACGAGCAGTACTTC
.	TRBV5-1	TRBJ2-7	many	14	CASKPWEGPGEQYF	TGCGCCAGCAAGCCCTGGGAAGGTCCGGGAGAGCAGTACTTC
.	TRBV7-2	TRBJ1-5	.	15	CASSLVGASTDTQHF	TGTGCCAGCAGCTTAGTTGGAGCTAGTACAGATACGCAGCATTTT
TRBD1	TRBV5-1	TRBJ1-3	many	20	CASSPSPGQGLAFSGNTIYF	TGCGCCAGCAGCCCAAGCCCGGGACAGGGGCTCGCCTTCTCTGGAAACACCATATATTTT
.	TRBV14	TRBJ2-1	once	17	CASSQVTGWGSYNEQFF	TGTGCCAGCAGCCAAGTTACAGGGTGGGGATCCTACAATGAGCAGTTCTTC
TRBD1	TRBV19	TRBJ1-5	many	13	CASSSQGGQPQHF	TGTGCCAGTAGTAGCCAGGGGGGACAGCCCCAGCATTTT
TRBD1	TRBV20-1	TRBJ2-7	many	13	CSAAGQGGNEQYF	TGCAGTGCAGCAGGACAGGGAGGCAACGAGCAGTACTTC
TRBD1	TRBV9	TRBJ1-3	many	16	CASSVALGQGGNTIYF	TGTGCCAGCAGCGTAGCTCTCGGACAGGGAGGAAACACCATATATTTT
TRBD1	TRBV5-1	TRBJ1-1	.	16	CASSLTPDRDGTEAFF	TGCGCCAGCAGCTTGACCCCGGACAGGGATGGGACTGAAGCTTTCTTT
TRBD1	TRBV11-3	TRBJ1-5	many	18	CASSVEGSSGTGCQPQHF	TGTGCCAGCAGCGTAGAAGGGTCCTCTGGGACAGGGTGTCAGCCCCAGCATTTT
.	TRBV6-5	TRBJ2-3	few	16	CASSYRRHLSTDTQYF	TGTGCCAGCAGTTACCGACGACACCTAAGCACAGATACGCAGTATTTT
.	TRBV10-3	TRBJ2-1	many	17	CAISDVGDSSSYNEQFF	TGTGCCATCAGTGACGTCGGGGACTCCAGCTCCTACAATGAGCAGTTCTTC
.	TRBV7-9	TRBJ1-2	many	15	CASSLGTPGVYGYTF	TGTGCCAGCAGCTTAGGGACACCGGGGGTCTATGGCTACACCTTC
TRBD2	TRBV20-1	TRBJ2-7	many	14	CSARRRGGLDEQYF	TGCAGTGCGAGGAGGCGGGGGGGATTGGACGAGCAGTACTTC
.	TRBV4-1	TRBJ1-2	many	14	CASSHRVENYGYTF	TGCGCCAGCAGCCACAGGGTAGAGAACTATGGCTACACCTTC
.	TRBV12-3/TRBV12-4	TRBJ2-7	many	14	CASSLFRGAHEQYF	TGTGCCAGCAGTTTATTCCGGGGGGCCCACGAGCAGTACTTC
.	TRBV5-6	TRBJ1-5	many	13	CASSLASNQPQHF	TGTGCCAGCAGCTTGGCTAGCAATCAGCCCCAGCATTTT
.	TRBV7-2	TRBJ1-3	many	16	CASSPTPGGPGNTIYF	TGTGCCAGCAGCCCTACTCCGGGGGGGCCAGGAAACACCATATATTTT
.	TRBV29-1	TRBJ1-4	.	13	CSLAGGGGEKLFF	TGCAGCTTGGCCGGCGGCGGAGGTGAAAAACTGTTTTTT
TRBD2	TRBV5-1	TRBJ2-1	many	18	CASSLGLAGGPAYNEQFF	TGCGCCAGCAGCCTGGGACTAGCGGGAGGCCCGGCCTACAATGAGCAGTTCTTC